Shown below are 2 T cell receptor beta chains from a single sample sequenced in a study of identical twins. One entry per CDR3 protein results from TCRdb running MiXCR on the 5' RACE reads. The data contain about 190,000 distinct CDR3 sequences, approximately 15% of them singletons. The sample also formed part of further work on T cells expressing NK-cell markers.

Material for sequencing was CD8+ T cells sorted from blood. The receptors stem from a woman aged 18-29 years in good health.

This clonotype has only a few counts. The gene calls are TRBV7-9 and TRBJ2-7, with TRBD2 identical over 7 bases. This CDR3 comprises 16 residues. Looked up from germline, CDR1 is SEHNR and CDR2 is FQNEAQ (reference sequence). V trimming: 4 bases; J trimming: 3 bases; junction bases outside the gene matches: 12. CDR3 sequence (DNA): TGTGCCAGCAGCTCCCAGGGAGGGGCTGCCCACTACGAGCAGTACTTC. Translated: CASSSQGGAAHYEQYF.

The chain uses TRBV20-1 and TRBJ2-7, with TRBD1 matching over 8 bases. Trimming took 6 bases from V and 7 from J; bases not matched to a gene: 11. The length of the CDR3 is 13 residues. Germline V gene lookup returns CDR1 DFQATT and CDR2 SNEGSKA (reference sequence). The CDR3: CSATTGAGWEQYF. CDR3 coding DNA: TGCAGTGCCACGACAGGGGCGGGTTGGGAGCAGTACTTC.